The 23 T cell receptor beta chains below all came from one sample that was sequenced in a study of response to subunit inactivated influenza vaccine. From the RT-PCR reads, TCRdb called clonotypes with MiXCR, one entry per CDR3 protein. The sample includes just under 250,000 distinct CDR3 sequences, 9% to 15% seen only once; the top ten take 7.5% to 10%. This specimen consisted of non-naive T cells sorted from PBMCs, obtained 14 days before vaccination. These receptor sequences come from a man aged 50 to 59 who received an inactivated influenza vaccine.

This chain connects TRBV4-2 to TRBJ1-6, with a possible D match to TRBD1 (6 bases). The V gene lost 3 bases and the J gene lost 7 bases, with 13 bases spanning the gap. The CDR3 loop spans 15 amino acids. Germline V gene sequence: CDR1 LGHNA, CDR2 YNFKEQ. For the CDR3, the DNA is TGTGCCAGCAGCCAGGGGGTCAGGGGAAATTCACCCCTCCACTTT. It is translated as CASSQGVRGNSPLHF.

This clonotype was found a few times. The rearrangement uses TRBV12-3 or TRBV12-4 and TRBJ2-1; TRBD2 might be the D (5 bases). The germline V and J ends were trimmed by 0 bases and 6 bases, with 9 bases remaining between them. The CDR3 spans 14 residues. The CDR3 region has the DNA TGTGCCAGCAGTTTAGCGTCGGGGTTCAATGAGCAGTTCTTC. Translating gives CASSLASGFNEQFF.

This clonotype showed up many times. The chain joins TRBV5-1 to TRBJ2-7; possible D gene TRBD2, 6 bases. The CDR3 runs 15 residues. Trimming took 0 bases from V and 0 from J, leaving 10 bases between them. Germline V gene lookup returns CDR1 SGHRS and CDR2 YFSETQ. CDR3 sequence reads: CASSLGDGSSYEQYF. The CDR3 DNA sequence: TGCGCCAGCAGCTTGGGTGACGGGAGCTCCTACGAGCAGTACTTC.

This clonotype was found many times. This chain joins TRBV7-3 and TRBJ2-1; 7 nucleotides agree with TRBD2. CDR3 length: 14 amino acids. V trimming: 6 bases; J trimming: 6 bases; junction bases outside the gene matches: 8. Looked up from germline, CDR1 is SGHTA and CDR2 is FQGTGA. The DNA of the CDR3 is TGTGCCAGCAGTCGACTAGCCCTGGGCAATGAGCAGTTCTTC. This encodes CASSRLALGNEQFF.

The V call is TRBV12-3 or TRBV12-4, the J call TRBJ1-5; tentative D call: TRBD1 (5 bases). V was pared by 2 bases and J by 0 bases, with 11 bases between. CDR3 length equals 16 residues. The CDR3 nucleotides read TGTGCCAGCAGTTTAAGGGGTCTGGATAGCAATCAGCCCCAGCATTTT. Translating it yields CASSLRGLDSNQPQHF.

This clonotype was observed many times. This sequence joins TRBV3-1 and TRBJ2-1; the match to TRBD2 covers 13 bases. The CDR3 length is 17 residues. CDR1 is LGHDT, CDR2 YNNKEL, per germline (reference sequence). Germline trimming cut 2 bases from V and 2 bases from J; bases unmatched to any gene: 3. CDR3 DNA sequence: TGTGCCAGCAGCCAATCCGGACTAGCGGGGGCCTACAATGAGCAGTTCTTC. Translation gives CASSQSGLAGAYNEQFF.

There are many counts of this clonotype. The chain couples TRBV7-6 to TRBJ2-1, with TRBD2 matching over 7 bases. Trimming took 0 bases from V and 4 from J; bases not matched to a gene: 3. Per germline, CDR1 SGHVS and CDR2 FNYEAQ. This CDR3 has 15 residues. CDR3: CASSLAASGYNEQFF. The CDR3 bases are TGTGCCAGCAGCTTAGCCGCTAGCGGTTACAATGAGCAGTTCTTC.

For the CDR3, the DNA is TGCAGTGCTAGAGAGGCTGGGACCCACCCCCAGCATTTT. This encodes CSAREAGTHPQHF. V gene TRBV20-1 combines with J gene TRBJ1-5, with D possibly being TRBD1 (5 bases). CDR3 length: 13 residues. Germline V gene data show CDR1 as DFQATT and CDR2 as SNEGSKA (reference sequence). The V and J ends lost 0 bases and 10 bases respectively, with 13 bases between them.

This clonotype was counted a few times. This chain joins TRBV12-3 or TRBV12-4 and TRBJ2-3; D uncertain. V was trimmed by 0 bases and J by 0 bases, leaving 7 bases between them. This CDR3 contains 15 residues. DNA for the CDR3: TGTGCCAGCAGTTTAGCGTCTCATAGCACAGATACGCAGTATTTT. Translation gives CASSLASHSTDTQYF.

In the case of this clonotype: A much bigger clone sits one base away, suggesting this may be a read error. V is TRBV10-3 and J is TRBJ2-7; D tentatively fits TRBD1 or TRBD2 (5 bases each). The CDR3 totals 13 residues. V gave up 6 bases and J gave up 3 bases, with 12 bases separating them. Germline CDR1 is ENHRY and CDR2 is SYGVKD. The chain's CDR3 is CAIRGTGIYEQYF. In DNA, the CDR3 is TGTGCCATCAGGGGGACGGGAATCTACGAGCAGTACTTC.

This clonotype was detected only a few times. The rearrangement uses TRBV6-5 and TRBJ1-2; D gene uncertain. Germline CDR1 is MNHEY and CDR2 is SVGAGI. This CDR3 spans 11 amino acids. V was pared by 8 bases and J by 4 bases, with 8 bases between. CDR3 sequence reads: CASGDFYGYTF. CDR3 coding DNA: TGTGCCAGCGGTGACTTCTATGGCTACACCTTC.

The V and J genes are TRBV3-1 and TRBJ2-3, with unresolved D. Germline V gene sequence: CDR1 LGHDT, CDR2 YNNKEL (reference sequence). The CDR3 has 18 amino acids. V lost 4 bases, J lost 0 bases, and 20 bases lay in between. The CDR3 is CASSLLTTLVTSTDTQYF. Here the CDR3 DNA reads TGTGCCAGCAGCCTCCTTACCACCTTGGTCACTAGCACAGATACGCAGTATTTT.

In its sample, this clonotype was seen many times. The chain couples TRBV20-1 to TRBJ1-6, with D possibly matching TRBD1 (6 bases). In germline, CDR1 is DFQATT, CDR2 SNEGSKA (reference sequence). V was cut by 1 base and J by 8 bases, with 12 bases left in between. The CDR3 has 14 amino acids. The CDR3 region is CSARGAGADSPLHF. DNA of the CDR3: TGCAGTGCTAGAGGTGCAGGGGCTGATTCACCCCTCCACTTT.

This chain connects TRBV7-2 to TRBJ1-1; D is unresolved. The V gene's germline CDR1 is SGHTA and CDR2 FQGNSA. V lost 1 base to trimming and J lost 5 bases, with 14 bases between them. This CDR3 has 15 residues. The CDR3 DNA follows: TGTGCCAGCAGCTTAGTTGGTGGGTCTAGTACTGAAGCTTTCTTT. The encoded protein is CASSLVGGSSTEAFF. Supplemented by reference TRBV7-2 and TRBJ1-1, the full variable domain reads GAGVSQSPSNKVTEKGKDVELRCDPISGHTALYWYRQSLGQGLEFLIYFQGNSAPDKSGLPSDRFSAERTGGSVSTLTIQRTQQEDSAVYLCASSLVGGSSTEAFFGQGTRLTVV.

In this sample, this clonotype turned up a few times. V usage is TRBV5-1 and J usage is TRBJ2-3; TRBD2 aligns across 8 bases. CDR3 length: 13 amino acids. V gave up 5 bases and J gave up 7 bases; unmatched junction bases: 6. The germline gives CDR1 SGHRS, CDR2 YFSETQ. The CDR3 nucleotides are TGCGCCAGCAGACGTGGGACTAGTCATACGCAGTATTTT. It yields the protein CASRRGTSHTQYF.

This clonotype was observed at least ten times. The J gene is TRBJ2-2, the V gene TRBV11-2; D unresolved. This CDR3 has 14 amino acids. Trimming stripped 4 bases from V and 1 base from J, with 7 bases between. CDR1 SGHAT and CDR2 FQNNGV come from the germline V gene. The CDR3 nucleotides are TGTGCCAGCAGCTCCGGAGTGAACACCGGGGAGCTGTTTTTT. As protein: CASSSGVNTGELFF.

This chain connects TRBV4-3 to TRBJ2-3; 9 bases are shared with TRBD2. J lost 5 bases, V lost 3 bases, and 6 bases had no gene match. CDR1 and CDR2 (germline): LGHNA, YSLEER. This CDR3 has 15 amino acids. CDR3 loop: CASSQAAGGGDTQYF. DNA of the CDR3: TGCGCCAGCAGCCAGGCGGCGGGGGGGGGAGATACGCAGTATTTT.

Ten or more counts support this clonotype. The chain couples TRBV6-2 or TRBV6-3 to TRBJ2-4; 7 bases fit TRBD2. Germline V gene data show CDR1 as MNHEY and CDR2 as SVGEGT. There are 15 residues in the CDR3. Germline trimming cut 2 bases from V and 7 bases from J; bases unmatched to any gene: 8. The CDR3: CASSYGGRETNIQYF. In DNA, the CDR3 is TGTGCCAGCAGTTACGGCGGGCGGGAGACTAACATTCAGTACTTC.

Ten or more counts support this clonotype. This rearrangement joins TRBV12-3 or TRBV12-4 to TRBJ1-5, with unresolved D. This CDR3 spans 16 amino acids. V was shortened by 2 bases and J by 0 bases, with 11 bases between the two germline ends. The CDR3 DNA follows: TGTGCCAGCAGTTTATGGGAGTCATATAGCAATCAGCCCCAGCATTTT. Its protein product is CASSLWESYSNQPQHF.

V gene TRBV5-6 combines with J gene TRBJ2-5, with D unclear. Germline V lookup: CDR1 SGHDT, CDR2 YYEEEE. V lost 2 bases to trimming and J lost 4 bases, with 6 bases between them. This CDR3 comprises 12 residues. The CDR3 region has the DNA TGTGCCAGCAGCTTACCCCCAGAGACCCAGTACTTC. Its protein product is CASSLPPETQYF.

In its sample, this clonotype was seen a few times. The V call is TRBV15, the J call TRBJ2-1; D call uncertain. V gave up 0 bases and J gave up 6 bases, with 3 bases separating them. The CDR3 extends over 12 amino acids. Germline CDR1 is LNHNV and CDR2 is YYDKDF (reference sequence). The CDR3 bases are TGTGCCACCAGCAGAGATCCCAATGAGCAGTTCTTC. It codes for CATSRDPNEQFF.

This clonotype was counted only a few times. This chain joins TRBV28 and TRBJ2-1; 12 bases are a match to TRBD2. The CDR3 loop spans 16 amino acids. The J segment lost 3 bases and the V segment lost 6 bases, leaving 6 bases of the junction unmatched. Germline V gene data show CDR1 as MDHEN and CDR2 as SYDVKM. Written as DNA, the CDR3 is TGTGCCAGCAGCCCCTGGACTAGCGGGGTCTACAATGAGCAGTTCTTC. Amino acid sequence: CASSPWTSGVYNEQFF.

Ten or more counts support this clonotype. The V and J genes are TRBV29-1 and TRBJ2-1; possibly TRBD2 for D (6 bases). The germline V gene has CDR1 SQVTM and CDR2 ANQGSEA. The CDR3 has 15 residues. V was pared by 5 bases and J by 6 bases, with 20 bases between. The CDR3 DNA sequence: TGCAGCGTTCTTTCCTCGACTAGGCGCGGCAATGAGCAGTTCTTC. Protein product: CSVLSSTRRGNEQFF.